Listed below are T cell receptor beta chains from one sample, sequenced in a study of T-cell reconstitution after alpha-beta-depleted transplantation in children. Via MiXCR, TCRdb re-called the PCR reads, giving one row per CDR3 protein. The sample lists 240,000 or so distinct CDR3 sequences; roughly 7.7% were seen once. Sequenced here: PBMCs, mostly from graft donor cells, sampled 180 days after TCRalphabeta/CD19-depleted stem cell transplant. These TCRs come from a male patient between 10 and 17 years old who had a stem cell transplant for acute lymphoblastic leukemia, so the T cells may come from the graft donor. Each CDR3 is given with its conserved first and last residue. A D gene is named only where the DNA matches it firmly. Clone size is given for some rows only: seen once, a few or many times, or a class if the clone is expanded.

- | - | TRBJ2-7 | TRBV19 | CASSFRDGSYEQYF | TGTGCCAGTAGTTTCCGGGACGGTTCCTACGAGCAGTACTTC
- | TRBD1 | TRBJ1-2 | TRBV3-1 | CASSQPTRRTGDYGYTF | TGTGCCAGCAGCCAACCGACTCGGAGGACAGGGGACTATGGCTACACCTTC
few | TRBD2 | TRBJ2-7 | TRBV2 | CASRITSAKAYEQYF | TGTGCCAGCAGAATTACTAGCGCAAAGGCCTACGAGCAGTACTTC
many | - | TRBJ1-2 | TRBV12-2 | CASRLAGNYGYTF | TGTGCAAGTCGCTTAGCAGGGAACTATGGCTACACCTTC
many | TRBD1 | TRBJ2-7 | TRBV7-9 | CASSPRQGEQYF | TGTGCCAGCAGCCCTCGACAGGGAGAGCAGTACTTC
many | TRBD2 | TRBJ2-3 | TRBV20-1 | CSARAPGLASDTQYF | TGCAGTGCTAGAGCCCCGGGACTAGCGTCAGATACGCAGTATTTT
many | TRBD2 | TRBJ2-3 | TRBV4-3 | CASSSTSGGLTDTQYF | TGCGCCAGCAGCTCGACTAGCGGGGGGCTAACAGATACGCAGTATTTT
many | TRBD1 | TRBJ1-1 | TRBV12-3/TRBV12-4 | CASSSRTGHTEAFF | TGTGCCAGCAGTTCCCGGACAGGGCACACTGAAGCTTTCTTT
many | TRBD2 | TRBJ2-1 | TRBV29-1 | CSVGRGVDEQFF | TGCAGCGTTGGGCGGGGGGTTGATGAGCAGTTCTTC
many | - | TRBJ1-6 | TRBV6-1 | CASIVATDGSPLHF | TGTGCCAGCATAGTAGCAACCGACGGTTCACCCCTCCACTTT
many | TRBD1 | TRBJ1-2 | TRBV5-1 | CASSLLSGQGNYGYTF | TGCGCCAGCAGCTTGCTGTCGGGACAGGGGAACTATGGCTACACCTTC
few | TRBD2 | TRBJ2-1 | TRBV12-3/TRBV12-4 | CASSLSGLAGGGGNEQFF | TGTGCCAGCAGTTTATCGGGGCTAGCGGGGGGGGGCGGCAATGAGCAGTTCTTC
few | TRBD2 | TRBJ2-3 | TRBV5-4 | CASSSIGGVTDTQYF | TGTGCCAGCAGCTCAATCGGGGGGGTCACAGATACGCAGTATTTT